The 20 T cell receptor beta chains below come from one sample, sequenced in a study of beta chain features in type 1 diabetes. The entirety of the isolated RNA underwent reverse transcription, so expressed TCRB transcripts were sequenced. The protocol was immunoSEQ multiplex PCR, while the TCRdb copy is restricted to in-frame clones and leaves out a portion. The sample lists around 290,000 clones, 8% occurring once. Sample: central memory CD4+ T cells from blood. The receptors come from a woman between 18 and 30 years old in good health.

This clone was detected only a few times. The chain uses TRBV5-6 and TRBJ2-7, with D perhaps TRBD1 or TRBD2 (5 bases each). Germline V gene data show CDR1 as SGHDT and CDR2 as YYEEEE. This CDR3 contains 12 residues. Trimming took 5 bases from V and 7 from J, leaving 13 bases between them. Here the CDR3 reads CASSPPWGEQYF. The CDR3 nucleotides read TGTGCCAGCAGTCCCCCCTGGGGGGAGCAGTACTTC.

The chain links TRBV2 to TRBJ2-7; no clear D. V was clipped by 4 bases and J by 3 bases, with 4 bases between them. The germline V gene encodes CDR1 SNHLY and CDR2 FYNNEI. The CDR3 is 11 amino acids. The CDR3 protein is CASSVGYEQYV. The CDR3 nucleotides are TGTGCCAGCAGTGTGGGCTACGAGCAGTACGTC.

A few counts support this clone. The chain joins TRBV29-1 to TRBJ1-4, with unresolved D. Germline V gene lookup returns CDR1 SQVTM and CDR2 ANQGSEA. This CDR3 is built from 12 residues. Trimming pared 6 bases from V and 10 bases from J, leaving 15 bases between. The CDR3 sequence: CSVITTRGKLFF. The DNA of the CDR3 is TGCAGCGTCATAACGACACGGGGAAAACTGTTTTTT.

This chain joins TRBV27 and TRBJ2-5, with D possibly matching TRBD2 (6 bases). Trimming shortened V by 4 bases and J by 3 bases, and 9 bases separated the two germline ends. This CDR3 has 13 residues. Germline values: CDR1 MNHEY, CDR2 SMNVEV (reference sequence). CDR3 coding DNA: TGTGCCAGCAGTTCCCGCGGGGAAGAGACCCAGTACTTC. Its protein product is CASSSRGEETQYF.

At least ten counts were recorded for this clone. This chain connects TRBV28 to TRBJ1-3, with D hard to call. The CDR3 extends over 15 amino acids. Germline CDR1 and CDR2: MDHEN and SYDVKM. V was trimmed by 5 bases and J by 4 bases, leaving 15 bases between them. CDR3 in DNA: TGTGCCAGCAGTCCGTCCTACGGTGAGGGAAACACCATATATTTT. Translation gives CASSPSYGEGNTIYF.

Many counts were recorded for this clone. The CDR3 DNA follows: TGTGCTAGTGGGCTTATCGGGACCTACAATGAGCAGTTCTTC. Protein product: CASGLIGTYNEQFF. V usage is TRBV12-5 and J usage is TRBJ2-1, with D possibly TRBD2 on 5 matching bases. CDR1 LGHNT and CDR2 FRNRAP come from the germline V gene. CDR3 length: 14 residues. V shed 6 bases and J shed 2 bases, with 11 bases lying between them. The full variable domain, its missing parts supplied by reference TRBV12-5 and TRBJ2-1, is DARVTQTPRHKVTEMGQEVTMRCQPILGHNTVFWYRQTMMQGLELLAYFRNRAPLDDSGMPKDRFSAEMPDATLATLKIQPSEPRDSAVYFCASGLIGTYNEQFFGPGTRLTVL.

This clone has a handful of counts. The chain is built from TRBV5-4 and TRBJ2-3; D remains ambiguous. The CDR3 loop spans 12 amino acids. V lost 4 bases, J lost 2 bases, and 5 bases lay in between. Germline lookup yields CDR1 SGHNT and CDR2 YYREEE (reference sequence). In nucleotides, the CDR3 is TGTGCCAGCAGCCGACCCACAGATACGCAGTATTTT. Translated: CASSRPTDTQYF.

The chain recombines TRBV2 with TRBJ1-1, with D uncertain. Germline CDR1 is SNHLY and CDR2 is FYNNEI. The CDR3 length is 14 residues. V lost 11 bases to trimming and J lost 0 bases, with 16 bases between them. The chain's CDR3 is CACMGKRVNTEAFF. DNA of the CDR3: TGTGCCTGTATGGGAAAGAGGGTGAACACTGAAGCTTTCTTT.

This clone showed up just a few times. The chain carries TRBV5-6 and TRBJ2-3; 7 bases agree with TRBD2. This CDR3 contains 16 residues. Germline V gives CDR1 SGHDT, CDR2 YYEEEE. J was trimmed by 1 base and V by 4 bases; bases with no gene match: 9. CDR3 bases: TGTGCCAGCAGCCGGCGGGGGAGTCGTGGCACAGATACGCAGTATTTT. Protein product: CASSRRGSRGTDTQYF.

In this sample, this clone turned up a few times. The chain carries TRBV7-9 and TRBJ2-3; 14 nucleotides agree with TRBD2. Looked up from germline, CDR1 is SEHNR and CDR2 is FQNEAQ (reference sequence). The ends lost 5 bases at V and 5 bases at J; junction bases unmatched: 6. The CDR3 spans 16 residues. The CDR3 region is CASSPGLAGARDTQYF. The CDR3 nucleotides are TGTGCCAGCAGCCCGGGACTAGCGGGAGCTCGAGATACGCAGTATTTT.

This clone was found a few times. The J gene is TRBJ2-2, the V gene TRBV28, with 8 bases matching TRBD1. Germline V gene lookup returns CDR1 MDHEN and CDR2 SYDVKM. The CDR3 is 14 amino acids. V was clipped by 4 bases and J by 6 bases; unmatched bases: 4. CDR3 residues: CASSSDRGAGELFF. DNA for the CDR3: TGTGCCAGCAGTTCCGACAGGGGAGCCGGGGAGCTGTTTTTT.

V and J are TRBV7-2 and TRBJ2-5; TRBD1 aligns across 8 bases. This CDR3 has 13 residues. V lost 5 bases to trimming and J lost 4 bases; unmatched junction nucleotides: 3. Germline V gene data show CDR1 as SGHTA and CDR2 as FQGNSA. CDR3 bases: TGTGCCAGCAGCGCTGACAGGGGAGAGACCCAGTACTTC. It yields the protein CASSADRGETQYF.

This clone was detected a few times. The V gene is TRBV20-1, the J gene TRBJ2-7, with D uncertain. V dropped 3 bases and J dropped 9 bases, with 12 bases sitting between them. CDR3 size: 11 residues. Per germline, CDR1 DFQATT and CDR2 SNEGSKA (reference sequence). This chain's CDR3 is CSASRQSGQYF. CDR3 DNA: TGCAGTGCTAGCCGGCAGTCTGGGCAGTACTTC.

In the case of this clone: This could be a read error, since a much larger clone is one nucleotide away. The V and J genes are TRBV5-6 and TRBJ1-2, with D tentatively TRBD1 (6 bases). The CDR3 is made up of 12 amino acids. Trimming shortened V by 5 bases and J by 2 bases, and 7 bases separated the two germline ends. Germline CDR1 reads SGHDT; CDR2 reads YYEEEE. The CDR3 spells CASSTGNYGYTF. Written as DNA, the CDR3 is TGTGCCAGCAGTACAGGGAACTATGGCTACACCTTC.

This chain links TRBV6-6 with TRBJ2-7; TRBD1 aligns across 10 bases. This CDR3 spans 16 amino acids. The germline V gene has CDR1 MNHNY and CDR2 SVGAGI (reference sequence). The ends lost 0 bases at V and 3 bases at J; junction bases unmatched: 5. The CDR3 coding sequence is TGTGCCAGCAGTTACTCACACCGGGACAGGGGCTACGAGCAGTACTTC. Translated, it gives CASSYSHRDRGYEQYF.

The sample holds many counts of this clone. The J gene is TRBJ2-1, the V gene TRBV5-1; 10 positions agree with TRBD2. This CDR3 region has 16 residues. Looked up from germline, CDR1 is SGHRS and CDR2 is YFSETQ. V gave up 5 bases and J gave up 0 bases; unmatched junction bases: 5. As DNA, the CDR3 is TGCGCCAGCAGGGATAGCGGGGGGTACTCCTACAATGAGCAGTTCTTC. As protein: CASRDSGGYSYNEQFF.

CDR3 nucleotides: TGTGCCAGCAATAGAGTCGGGGACGAGCAGTACGTC. Translated, it gives CASNRVGDEQYV. This chain connects TRBV13 to TRBJ2-7; D perhaps matches TRBD2 (5 bases). CDR1 is PRHDT and CDR2 is FYEKMQ in the germline V gene (reference sequence). The CDR3 is made up of 12 amino acids. Trimming pared 7 bases from V and 5 bases from J, leaving 12 bases between.

There are a few counts of this clone. The chain links TRBV29-1 to TRBJ1-2; D unclear. The germline CDR1 and CDR2 sequences are SQVTM and ANQGSEA. Trimming stripped 4 bases from V and 0 bases from J, with 9 bases between. This CDR3 has 13 amino acids. CDR3 sequence reads: CSVVYGSNYGYTF. DNA of the CDR3: TGCAGCGTTGTATACGGATCTAACTATGGCTACACCTTC.

This clone was seen more than once but under ten times. J is TRBJ1-5 and V is TRBV6-6; D not resolved. V lost 6 bases and J lost 8, with 20 bases in between. In germline, CDR1 is MNHNY, CDR2 SVGAGI (reference sequence). The CDR3 covers 15 residues. The DNA for the CDR3 is TGTGCCAGCAGCCCCTACCAGACCGAGATGGAGCCCCAGCATTTT. This sequence encodes CASSPYQTEMEPQHF.

J is TRBJ2-7 and V is TRBV5-6; D not certain. V dropped 0 bases and J dropped 1 base, with 8 bases sitting between them. The CDR3 is 14 amino acids. Germline CDR1 SGHDT, CDR2 YYEEEE. The CDR3, as DNA: TGTGCCAGCAGCTTGGACCTCTATTCCTACGAGCAGTACTTC. This sequence encodes CASSLDLYSYEQYF.